This T cell receptor (beta chain) was sequenced for a study of cytomegalovirus exposure and HLA in healthy donors. V gave up 2 bases and J gave up 7 bases, with 12 bases separating them. The germline CDR1 and CDR2 sequences are SGHNT and YYREEE (reference sequence). The CDR3 totals 13 residues. As regards this clone: What it recognizes is unknown.

With 60 Vbeta and 13 Jbeta primers, the PCR was carried out. Measured with immunoSEQ multiplex PCR; TCRdb has only the in-frame clones, and not every one. Reported are under 150,000 clones; the ten largest clones contain less than 2%. Whole-study results and caveats: Reported findings show TCR beta sequences accurately forecast HLA-A and HLA-B alleles in most subjects.

This sequence was found in a woman between 40 and 55 years old in good health and CMV-seronegative. This chain links TRBV5-4 with TRBJ1-2; D might be TRBD1 (6 bases). Sequencing was performed on PBMCs. CDR3 loop: CASSLEGGVGYTF. The CDR3 DNA follows: TGTGCCAGCAGCTTAGAGGGGGGGGTTGGCTACACCTTC.